Shown below are 7 T cell receptor beta chains from a single sample sequenced in a study of shared clonotypes between healthy human individuals. The assay was immunoSEQ multiplex PCR, and TCRdb's table has in-frame clones only and misses some. Of approximately 2.1 million clones in the sample, approximately 93% were seen once. What was sequenced was naive CD4+ T cells from PBMCs. As for subset: CD45RA+ positively selected. The receptors here all came from a man between 18 and 35 years old in good health. Some clones in this sample may be carry-over from other donors' samples.

Points on this clone: The junction differs from germline at one of its ends, possibly a read error. The rearrangement joins TRBV7-2 to TRBJ2-1; D is uncertain. The germline gives CDR1 SGHTA, CDR2 FQGNSA. This CDR3 has 11 amino acids. CDR3 protein: CSGHSYNEQFF. The CDR3 DNA follows: TGCTCGGGCCATTCCTACAATGAGCAGTTCTTC.

Only one count was recorded for this clone. The V gene is TRBV19, the J gene TRBJ2-7; TRBD2 might be the D (6 bases). Deletions cut 5 bases from V and 2 bases from J, with 16 bases between. CDR3 length equals 15 residues. Germline lookup yields CDR1 LNHDA and CDR2 SQIVND (reference sequence). The CDR3, as DNA: TGTGCCAGTAGTGTGGAGCCGGGAGCCACCTACGAGCAGTACTTC. Its translation: CASSVEPGATYEQYF.

This clone occurred once. The genes are TRBV6-1 and TRBJ2-5; D gene uncertain. The CDR3 contains 13 residues. Looked up from germline, CDR1 is MNHNS and CDR2 is SASEGT. Trimming removed 7 bases at V and 0 bases at J, with 9 bases between. CDR3 loop: CASTLTYQETQYF. CDR3 DNA sequence: TGTGCCAGCACCCTGACTTACCAAGAGACCCAGTACTTC.

V is TRBV2 and J is TRBJ2-5; D gene unclear. Germline lookup yields CDR1 SNHLY and CDR2 FYNNEI. V lost 3 bases and J lost 4, with 15 bases in between. The CDR3 length is 15 residues. CDR3 nucleotides: TGTGCCAGCAGTGATAACAGCTCTCCGGGAGAGACCCAGTACTTC. Amino acids: CASSDNSSPGETQYF. The full variable domain, its missing parts supplied by reference TRBV2 and TRBJ2-5, is EPEVTQTPSHQVTQMGQEVILRCVPISNHLYFYWYRQILGQKVEFLVSFYNNEISEKSEIFDDQFSVERPDGSNFTLKIRSTKLEDSAMYFCASSDNSSPGETQYFGPGTRLLVL.

J is TRBJ2-3 and V is TRBV7-2; D perhaps matches TRBD2 (6 bases). Germline assignment: CDR1 SGHTA and CDR2 FQGNSA. V lost 5 bases and J 2 bases, leaving 14 bases between the germline ends. The CDR3 is 15 residues long. The CDR3 loop is CASSLSGRDTDTQYF. As DNA, the CDR3 is TGTGCCAGCAGCCTCTCCGGGCGGGACACAGATACGCAGTATTTT.

The chain is built from TRBV27 and TRBJ2-1; 9 bases agree with TRBD2. Germline-derived CDR1 and CDR2 are MNHEY and SMNVEV (reference sequence). There are 15 residues in the CDR3. V gave up 2 bases and J gave up 6 bases; unmatched junction bases: 5. The CDR3 region has the DNA TGTGCCAGCAGTTTAGGTAGGCGGGAGGGCAATGAGCAGTTCTTC. It yields the protein CASSLGRREGNEQFF.

This clone was observed a single time. This chain joins TRBV11-3 and TRBJ2-2; 9 bases align to TRBD2. The germline V gene has CDR1 SGHNT and CDR2 YENEEA. V shed 3 bases and J 5 bases; nucleotides not matched to a gene: 4. CDR3 length: 15 amino acids. The CDR3 DNA reads TGTGCCAGCAGCTTGGGGCGGGAGGGAACCGGGGAGCTGTTTTTT. It codes for CASSLGREGTGELFF. The entire variable domain, with the rest obtained from reference TRBV11-3 and TRBJ2-2, is as follows: EAGVVQSPRYKIIEKKQPVAFWCNPISGHNTLYWYLQNLGQGPELLIRYENEEAVDDSQLPKDRFSAERLKGVDSTLKIQPAELGDSAVYLCASSLGREGTGELFFGEGSRLTVL.